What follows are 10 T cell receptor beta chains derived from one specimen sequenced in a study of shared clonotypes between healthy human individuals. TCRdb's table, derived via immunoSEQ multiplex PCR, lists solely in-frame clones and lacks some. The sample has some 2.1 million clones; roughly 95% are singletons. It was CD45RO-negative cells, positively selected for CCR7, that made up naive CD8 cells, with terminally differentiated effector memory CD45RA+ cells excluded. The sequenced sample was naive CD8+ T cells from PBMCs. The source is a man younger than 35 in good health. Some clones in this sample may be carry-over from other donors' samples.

CDR3 loop: CASRTRLGAEQYF. The CDR3 DNA follows: TGTGCCAGCAGAACCCGGTTGGGAGCCGAGCAGTACTTC. V and J are TRBV27 and TRBJ2-7; D might be TRBD2 (5 bases). V lost 6 bases and J lost 6, with 15 bases in between. Germline V CDR1 and CDR2: MNHEY, SMNVEV (reference sequence). This CDR3 spans 13 amino acids.

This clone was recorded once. The CDR3 loop reads CASSSGGSYNEQFF. DNA for the CDR3: TGTGCCAGCAGTTCGGGGGGATCCTACAATGAGCAGTTCTTC. The V call is TRBV2, the J call TRBJ2-1; the match to TRBD2 covers 7 bases. Germline trimming cut 5 bases from V and 1 base from J; bases unmatched to any gene: 2. Germline lookup yields CDR1 SNHLY and CDR2 FYNNEI. The CDR3 is 14 amino acids.

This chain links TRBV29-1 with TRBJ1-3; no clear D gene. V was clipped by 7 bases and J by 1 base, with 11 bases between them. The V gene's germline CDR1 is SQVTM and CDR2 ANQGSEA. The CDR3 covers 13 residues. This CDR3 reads CSALPKSGNTIYF. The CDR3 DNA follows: TGCAGCGCCCTGCCGAAATCTGGAAACACCATATATTTT.

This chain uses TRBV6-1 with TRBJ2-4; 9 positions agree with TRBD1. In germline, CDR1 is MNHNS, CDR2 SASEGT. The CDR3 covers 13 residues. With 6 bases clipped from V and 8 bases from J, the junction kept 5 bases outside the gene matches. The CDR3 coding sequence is TGTGCCAGCAGCGACAGGGGGGGATACATTCAGTACTTC. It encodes CASSDRGGYIQYF.

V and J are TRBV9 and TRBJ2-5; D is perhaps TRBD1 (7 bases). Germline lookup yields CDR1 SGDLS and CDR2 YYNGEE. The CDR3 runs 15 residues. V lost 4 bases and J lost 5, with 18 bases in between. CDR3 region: CASSTSGGPTETQYF. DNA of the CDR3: TGTGCCAGCAGCACGTCAGGGGGGCCAACTGAGACCCAGTACTTC.

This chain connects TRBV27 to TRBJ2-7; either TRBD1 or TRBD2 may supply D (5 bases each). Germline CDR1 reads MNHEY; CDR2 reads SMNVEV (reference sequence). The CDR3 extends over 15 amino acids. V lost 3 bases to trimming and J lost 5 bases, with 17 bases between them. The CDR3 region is CASSFGRGASHEQYF. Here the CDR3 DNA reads TGTGCCAGCAGTTTTGGGAGAGGGGCCTCGCACGAGCAGTACTTC.

The CDR3 nucleotides are TGTGCCAGCAGCCCCCGGGCGGTCACTGACTTTACCTACGAGCAGTACTTC. Protein sequence: CASSPRAVTDFTYEQYF. The rearrangement joins TRBV7-2 to TRBJ2-7; D gene uncertain. In germline, CDR1 is SGHTA, CDR2 FQGNSA. Trimming removed 5 bases from V and 2 bases from J, with 22 bases in between. This CDR3 contains 17 residues.

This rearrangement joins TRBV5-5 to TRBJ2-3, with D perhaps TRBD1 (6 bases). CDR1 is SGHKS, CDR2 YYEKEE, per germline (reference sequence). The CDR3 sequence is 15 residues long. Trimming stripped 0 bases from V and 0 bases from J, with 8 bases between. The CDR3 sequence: CASSLDRASTDTQYF. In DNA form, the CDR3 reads TGTGCCAGCAGCTTGGACAGGGCGAGCACAGATACGCAGTATTTT.

CDR3 protein: CSVEDYQGNYGYTF. CDR3 sequence (DNA): TGCAGCGTTGAAGATTACCAGGGTAACTATGGCTACACCTTC. V gene TRBV29-1 combines with J gene TRBJ1-2; a possible D gene is TRBD1 (5 bases). V shed 0 bases and J shed 1 base, with 9 bases lying between them. CDR3 length equals 14 residues. Germline assignment: CDR1 SQVTM and CDR2 ANQGSEA.

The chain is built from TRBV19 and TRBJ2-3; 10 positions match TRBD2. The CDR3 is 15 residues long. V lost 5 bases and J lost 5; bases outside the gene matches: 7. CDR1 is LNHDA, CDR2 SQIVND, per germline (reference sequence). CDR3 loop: CASSPQREGRDTQYF. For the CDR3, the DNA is TGTGCCAGTAGTCCTCAGCGGGAGGGCCGAGATACGCAGTATTTT. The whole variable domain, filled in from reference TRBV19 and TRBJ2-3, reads DGGITQSPKYLFRKEGQNVTLSCEQNLNHDAMYWYRQDPGQGLRLIYYSQIVNDFQKGDIAEGYSVSREKKESFPLTVTSAQKNPTAFYLCASSPQREGRDTQYFGPGTRLTVL.